The rows below give T cell receptor beta chains drawn from one sample of a study of OX40 agonist ivuxolimab in advanced cancers. The data were produced by immunoSEQ multiplex PCR, yet TCRdb's version contains in-frame clones alone and is incomplete. The sample gives about 51,000 clones, approximately 81% of which show up once; approximately 20% is in the top ten. The sample in question was CD4+ or CD8+ T cells sorted from blood, obtained in a trial of the OX40 agonist ivuxolimab. The receptor set was obtained from an adult with an advanced solid tumor such as melanoma, head and neck, liver or kidney cancer. Each CDR3 is given with its conserved first and last residue. A D gene is named only where the DNA matches it firmly. Rows give clone size only sometimes, using once, few, many, or a class for an expanded clone.

clone_size j_call d_call v_call cdr3_aa cdr3_nt
. TRBJ2-7 . TRBV19 CASRRDEGYEQYF TGTGCCAGTAGAAGGGACGAGGGATACGAGCAGTACTTC
. TRBJ2-1 TRBD2 TRBV28 CASNVAGGYNEQFF TGTGCCAGCAACGTAGCGGGAGGGTACAATGAGCAGTTCTTC
. TRBJ2-2 . TRBV27 CASSPLPITGELFF TGTGCCAGCAGTCCCCTCCCGATCACCGGGGAGCTGTTTTTT
. TRBJ2-2 . TRBV19 CATRQFTGELFF TGTGCCACAAGACAGTTCACCGGGGAGCTGTTTTTT
. TRBJ1-1 TRBD1 TRBV6-1 CASSETGGNTEAFF TGTGCCAGCAGCGAGACAGGGGGCAACACTGAAGCTTTCTTT
. TRBJ2-7 . TRBV19 CASSIGLTTPLSYEQYF TGTGCCAGTAGTATTGGGCTAACCACCCCCCTCTCCTACGAGCAGTACTTC
. TRBJ1-2 . TRBV4-3 CASSQESGNYGYTF TGCGCCAGCAGCCAAGAATCAGGGAACTATGGCTACACCTTC
. TRBJ2-7 . TRBV6-1 CASRNAQGTYEQYF TGTGCCAGCAGAAACGCCCAGGGGACGTACGAGCAGTACTTC
. TRBJ2-5 . TRBV10-2 CASRGQETQYF TGCGCCAGCAGAGGTCAAGAGACCCAGTACTTC
. TRBJ1-2 TRBD1 TRBV7-9 CASTLQGARDYGYTF TGTGCCAGCACCCTACAGGGGGCGCGGGACTATGGCTACACCTTC
many TRBJ1-6 TRBD1 TRBV25-1 CASSGTGDNSPLHF TGTGCCAGCAGTGGGACAGGGGATAATTCACCCCTCCACTTT
. TRBJ2-7 TRBD2 TRBV4-1 CASSQIAGEGDEQYF TGCGCCAGCAGCCAAATAGCCGGGGAGGGCGACGAGCAGTACTTC